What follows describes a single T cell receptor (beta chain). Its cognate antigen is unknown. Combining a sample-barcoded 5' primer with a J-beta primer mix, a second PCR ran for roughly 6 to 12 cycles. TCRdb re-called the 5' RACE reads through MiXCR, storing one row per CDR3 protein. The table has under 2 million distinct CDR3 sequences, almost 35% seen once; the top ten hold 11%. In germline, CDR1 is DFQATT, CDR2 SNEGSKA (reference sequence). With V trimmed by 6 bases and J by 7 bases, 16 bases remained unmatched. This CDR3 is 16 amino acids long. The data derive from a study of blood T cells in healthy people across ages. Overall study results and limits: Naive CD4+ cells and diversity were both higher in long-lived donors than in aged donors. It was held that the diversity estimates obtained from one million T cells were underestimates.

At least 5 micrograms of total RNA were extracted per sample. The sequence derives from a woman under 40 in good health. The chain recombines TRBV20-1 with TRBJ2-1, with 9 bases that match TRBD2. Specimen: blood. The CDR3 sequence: CSAVRTGGRARNEQFF. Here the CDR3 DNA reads TGCAGTGCGGTCCGGACCGGCGGGAGGGCCAGGAATGAGCAGTTCTTC.